A single sample is the source of the 18 T cell receptor beta chains below, sequenced in a study of response to subunit inactivated influenza vaccine. TCRdb used MiXCR to reprocess the RT-PCR reads, holding one entry per CDR3 protein. The profile covers more than 450,000 distinct CDR3 sequences, with about 10% appearing a single time and 9.5% to 12% taken by the ten largest. A further study also used this sample, focusing on T cells expressing NK-cell markers. In that study: A 5'RACE template switching approach incorporating UMIs was used to make TCR beta cDNA.

This specimen was PBMCs from blood, taken on the day of vaccination. Receptor source: a man in his fifties who received an inactivated influenza vaccine.

The sample holds a few counts of this clonotype. The V and J genes are TRBV28 and TRBJ2-7; D ambiguous. Germline-derived CDR1 and CDR2 are MDHEN and SYDVKM. The CDR3 sequence is 13 residues long. Trimming removed 5 bases from V and 3 bases from J, with 11 bases in between. CDR3 sequence (DNA): TGTGCCAGCAGTCCGGCGACGCTCTACGAGCAGTACTTC. This codes for CASSPATLYEQYF.

A few counts support this clonotype. The rearrangement joins TRBV10-3 to TRBJ2-2, with 7 bases matching TRBD1. The germline CDR1 and CDR2 sequences are ENHRY and SYGVKD. This CDR3 has 16 amino acids. Trimming cost V 3 bases and J 6 bases; bases outside gene matches: 10. The CDR3 is CAISEFAGGAAGELFF. CDR3 bases: TGTGCCATCAGTGAATTTGCAGGGGGTGCTGCCGGGGAGCTGTTTTTT.

This clonotype showed up many times. This chain connects TRBV12-3 or TRBV12-4 to TRBJ2-5; TRBD2 agrees at 14 bases. Trimming removed 5 bases from V and 4 bases from J; junction bases left unmatched: 3. The CDR3 contains 15 residues. In nucleotides, the CDR3 is TGTGCCAGCAGTCCGGGACTAGCGGGAGTAGAGACCCAGTACTTC. Protein product: CASSPGLAGVETQYF.

This clonotype was seen more than once but under ten times. J is TRBJ2-2 and V is TRBV5-6; D remains ambiguous. The germline V gene encodes CDR1 SGHDT and CDR2 YYEEEE. V was trimmed by 0 bases and J by 4 bases, leaving 10 bases between them. The CDR3 runs to 15 residues. The DNA of the CDR3 is TGTGCCAGCAGCTTGGGGGAAGACACCACCGGGGAGCTGTTTTTT. Translated, it gives CASSLGEDTTGELFF.

CDR3 DNA sequence: TGTGCCAGCAGCGAAACCACAGGGGAGTACGAGCAGTACTTC. Amino acids: CASSETTGEYEQYF. The V call is TRBV3-1, the J call TRBJ2-7; the match to TRBD1 covers 7 bases. CDR1 is LGHDT, CDR2 YNNKEL, per germline (reference sequence). The CDR3 totals 14 residues. With V trimmed by 5 bases and J by 4 bases, 8 bases remained unmatched.

The rearrangement joins TRBV5-6 to TRBJ2-3, with 11 positions matching TRBD2. The CDR3 is 16 residues long. Trimming took 0 bases from V and 3 from J; bases not matched to a gene: 3. Germline V CDR1 and CDR2: SGHDT, YYEEEE. The CDR3 coding sequence is TGTGCCAGCAGCTTGGTGGCTAGCGGGAGGACAGATACGCAGTATTTT. Protein: CASSLVASGRTDTQYF.

In regard to this clonotype: At one end the junction does not follow the germline gene, possibly because of a read error. The rearrangement links TRBV12-3 or TRBV12-4 to TRBJ2-5; D not certain. This CDR3 comprises 13 residues. CDR3 residues: CASSPVFQETHYF. In DNA, the CDR3 is TGTGCCAGCAGTCCGGTCTTTCAAGAGACCCACTACTTC.

This clonotype was observed a handful of times. This chain joins TRBV5-6 and TRBJ2-5; no clear D. The CDR3 has 14 amino acids. Germline CDR1 is SGHDT and CDR2 is YYEEEE. V was trimmed by 0 bases and J by 3 bases, leaving 9 bases between them. The CDR3, as DNA: TGTGCCAGCAGCTTGGCCCTCGGAGAAGAGACCCAGTACTTC. Its protein product is CASSLALGEETQYF.

This clonotype was counted between two and nine times. V is TRBV20-1 and J is TRBJ2-2, with D possibly matching TRBD1 (6 bases). The CDR3 is 17 residues long. Trimming removed 1 base at V and 0 bases at J, with 15 bases between. The germline CDR1 and CDR2 sequences are DFQATT and SNEGSKA (reference sequence). The CDR3 region is CSARVARGSSNTGELFF. Written as DNA, the CDR3 is TGCAGTGCTAGAGTAGCTAGGGGGAGCTCGAACACCGGGGAGCTGTTTTTT.

This clonotype was seen a few times. The chain combines TRBV6-5 with TRBJ1-1, with D perhaps TRBD1 (5 bases). V lost 1 base and J lost 3, with 15 bases in between. CDR3 length: 16 residues. Per germline, CDR1 MNHEY and CDR2 SVGAGI. The CDR3 region is CASSYLRRSRDTEAFF. The DNA for the CDR3 is TGTGCCAGCAGTTACTTACGCAGATCCAGGGACACTGAAGCTTTCTTT.

This clonotype came up many times. The chain joins TRBV6-5 to TRBJ2-1; 8 positions match TRBD2. The CDR3 is 15 amino acids. The germline gives CDR1 MNHEY, CDR2 SVGAGI. V trimming: 0 bases; J trimming: 7 bases; junction bases outside the gene matches: 5. The CDR3: CASSYSSGRLNEQFF. The DNA for the CDR3 is TGTGCCAGCAGTTACTCGAGCGGGAGATTAAATGAGCAGTTCTTC.

This clonotype came up a few times. The rearrangement joins TRBV7-9 to TRBJ2-3; TRBD1 is a possible D gene (6 bases). Germline V gene sequence: CDR1 SEHNR, CDR2 FQNEAQ (reference sequence). V dropped 7 bases and J dropped 2 bases, with 16 bases sitting between them. This CDR3 region has 15 residues. CDR3 residues: CASIQPDRTTDTQYF. The CDR3 nucleotides are TGTGCCAGCATTCAACCCGACAGGACCACAGATACGCAGTATTTT.

The chain links TRBV20-1 to TRBJ1-2; 7 bases align to TRBD1. CDR1 DFQATT and CDR2 SNEGSKA come from the germline V gene (reference sequence). The CDR3 sequence is 13 residues long. V was clipped by 4 bases and J by 8 bases; unmatched bases: 10. The CDR3, as DNA: TGCAGTGCTACACGACAGGGAGCGAAGGGCTACACCTTC. It translates to CSATRQGAKGYTF.

The rearrangement joins TRBV24-1 to TRBJ2-5, with D perhaps assigned TRBD1 or TRBD2 (6 bases each). V was cut by 9 bases and J by 5 bases, with 9 bases left in between. Germline V gene sequence: CDR1 KGHDR, CDR2 SFDVKD. This CDR3 has 11 residues. The CDR3 here is CATRRGETQYF. The CDR3 DNA is TGTGCCACCCGGAGGGGGGAGACCCAGTACTTC.

This clonotype was counted a few times. This sequence joins TRBV12-3 or TRBV12-4 and TRBJ2-1; D unresolved. The CDR3 totals 15 residues. Trimming stripped 7 bases from V and 3 bases from J, with 16 bases between. The CDR3 DNA is TGTGCCAGCATCAATTCCCGTTTTAACTACAATGAGCAGTTCTTC. Translated: CASINSRFNYNEQFF.

The chain combines TRBV24-1 with TRBJ2-1, with 8 nucleotides matching TRBD2. The CDR3 extends over 13 amino acids. Germline V lookup: CDR1 KGHDR, CDR2 SFDVKD. The ends lost 7 bases at V and 6 bases at J; junction bases unmatched: 4. CDR3 amino acids: CATSGGARNEQFF. The CDR3 DNA sequence: TGTGCCACCAGCGGGGGGGCACGCAATGAGCAGTTCTTC.

The chain joins TRBV6-1 to TRBJ2-5, with 8 bases lining up with TRBD1. The germline V gene has CDR1 MNHNS and CDR2 SASEGT. The CDR3 extends over 15 amino acids. Germline trimming cut 2 bases from V and 5 bases from J; bases unmatched to any gene: 7. In DNA, the CDR3 is TGTGCCAGCAGTGAACGGACAGGGTTCGGGGAGACCCAGTACTTC. Protein product: CASSERTGFGETQYF.

This clonotype was seen only a few times. The genes are TRBV4-1 and TRBJ1-2; 7 nucleotides agree with TRBD1. This CDR3 spans 15 amino acids. The J segment lost 5 bases and the V segment lost 7 bases, leaving 13 bases of the junction unmatched. Germline loops: CDR1 MGHRA, CDR2 YSYEKL. This CDR3 is CASTLSRGGGYGYTF. The CDR3 DNA reads as TGCGCCAGCACGTTGAGCAGGGGGGGCGGGTATGGCTACACCTTC.